This TCR beta chain was sequenced in a study of vaccination and CD4 T cells after COVID-19. For the study at large: SARS-CoV-2, HCoV-NL63, HCoV-OC43 and HCoV-229E supplied the overlapping spike peptides used to stimulate cells.

Sequencing of DNA taken from cultured CD4+ T cells relied on the Oncomine TCR Beta short-read assay. TCRdb called the PCR reads again in MiXCR, with one record for every CDR3 protein. The repertoire has thousands of distinct CDR3 sequences, roughly 34% of them found once; the top ten carry under 30%. Indicated treatment: approximately 11-day PBMC culture with coronavirus spike peptide pools or control peptides (ViraFEST assay). According to the study, CD4+ T cells from the unexposed donor were gathered ahead of the COVID-19 pandemic (2011-2018). First, ViraFEST expanded antigen-specific T cells with peptide pools, and next it sequenced the TCRs. Study-level results: Among those convalescent, a median 86.3% of reactive clones emerged solely post-vaccination.

In regard to this clonotype: Its matching antigen is unknown.

The CDR3 contains 14 residues. Losses at the gene ends were 1 base for V and 3 bases for J; bases not matched to a gene: 2. Germline assignment: CDR1 DFQATT and CDR2 SNEGSKA (reference sequence). The source of this sequence is a human donor in good health. The sample taken for sequencing was CD4+ T cells from blood, cultured in vitro. The V and J genes are TRBV20-1 and TRBJ2-1; TRBD2 matches at 8 bases. The CDR3 DNA follows: TGCAGTGCTAGAGCGGCGGGGGGCTACAATGAGCAGTTCTTC. It encodes CSARAAGGYNEQFF.